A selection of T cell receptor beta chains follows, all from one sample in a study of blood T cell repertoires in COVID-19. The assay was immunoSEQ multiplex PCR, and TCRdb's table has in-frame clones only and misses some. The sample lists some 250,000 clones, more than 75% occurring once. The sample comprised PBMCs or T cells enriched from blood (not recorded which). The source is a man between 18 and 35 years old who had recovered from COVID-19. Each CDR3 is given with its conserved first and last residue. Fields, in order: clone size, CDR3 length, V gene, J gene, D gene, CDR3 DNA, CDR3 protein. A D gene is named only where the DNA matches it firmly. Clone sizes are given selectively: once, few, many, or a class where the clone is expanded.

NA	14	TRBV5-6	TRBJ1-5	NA	TGTGCCAGCAGCTTGTCGGTTAGCAATCAGCCCCAGCATTTT	CASSLSVSNQPQHF
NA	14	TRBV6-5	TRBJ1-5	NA	TGTGCCAGCAGTTACTCGTTCAGGGATCAGCCCCAGCATTTT	CASSYSFRDQPQHF
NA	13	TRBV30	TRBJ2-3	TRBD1	TGTGCCTGGGGGACAGGATCATCAGATACGCAGTATTTT	CAWGTGSSDTQYF
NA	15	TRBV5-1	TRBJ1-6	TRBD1	TGCGCCAGCAGCTTTGGCCGGGACAGAGATTCACCCCTCCACTTT	CASSFGRDRDSPLHF
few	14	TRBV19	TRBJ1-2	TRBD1	TGTGCCAGTAGTATAACCGGGGACAGGGCTGGCTACACCTTC	CASSITGDRAGYTF
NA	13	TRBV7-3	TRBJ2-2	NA	TGTGCCAGCAGCCGCCGGGGGACCGGGGAGCTGTTTTTT	CASSRRGTGELFF
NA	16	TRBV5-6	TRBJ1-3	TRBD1	TGTGCCAGCAGCCCGAGGGACAGCTATCTGGTGAACACCATATATTTT	CASSPRDSYLVNTIYF
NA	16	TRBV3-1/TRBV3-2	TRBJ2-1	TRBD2	TGTGCCAGCAGCCGAGAACTAGCGGGGGGCCTCAATGAGCAGTTCTTC	CASSRELAGGLNEQFF
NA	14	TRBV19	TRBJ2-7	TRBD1	TGTGCCAGTAGTTCCGGACAGGGGCATGGCGAGCAGTACTTC	CASSSGQGHGEQYF
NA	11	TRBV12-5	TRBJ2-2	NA	TGTGCTAGTGGCCTCTTCGGGGAGCTGTTTTTT	CASGLFGELFF
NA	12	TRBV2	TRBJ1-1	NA	TGTGCCACCCGGGGGATGAACACTGAAGCTTTCTTT	CATRGMNTEAFF
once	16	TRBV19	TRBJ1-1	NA	TGTGCCAGTAGTATTCGATCCGGGGTTGGGGGGACTGAAGCTTTCTTT	CASSIRSGVGGTEAFF
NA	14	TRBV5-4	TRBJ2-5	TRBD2	TGTGCCAGCAGCGATTTAGCGGGAAAAGAGACCCAGTACTTC	CASSDLAGKETQYF
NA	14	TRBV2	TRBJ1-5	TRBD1	TGTGCCAGCAGTCCCGGGACAGACAATCAGCCCCAGCATTTT	CASSPGTDNQPQHF
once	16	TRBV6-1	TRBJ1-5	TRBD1	TGTGCCAGCAGTGCGCGGACAGGGCCGGGGAATCAGCCCCAGCATTTT	CASSARTGPGNQPQHF
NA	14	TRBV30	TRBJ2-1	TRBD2	TGTGCCTGGAGAGGGGAGGGCTCCTACAATGAGCAGTTCTTC	CAWRGEGSYNEQFF
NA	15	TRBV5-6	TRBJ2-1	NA	TGTGCCAGCAGCTTGGTAGTCAGGGGTGGGGATGAGCAGTTCTTC	CASSLVVRGGDEQFF
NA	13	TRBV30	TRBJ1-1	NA	TGTGCCTGGAGTTTCCAGGGGAACACTGAAGCTTTCTTT	CAWSFQGNTEAFF
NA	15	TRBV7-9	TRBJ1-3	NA	TGTGCCAGCAGATATGGGAGGGGTTCTGGAAACACCATATATTTT	CASRYGRGSGNTIYF
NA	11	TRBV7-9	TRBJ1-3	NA	TGTGCCAGCAGCTTAGGTGAGCTGTTGGATTTT	CASSLGELLDF
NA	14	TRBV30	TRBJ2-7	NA	TGTGCCTGTCATCAGGGGAGTCTAAACTACGAGCAGTACTTC	CACHQGSLNYEQYF
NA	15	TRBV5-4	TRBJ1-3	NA	TGTGCCAGCAGCTTGGACATAAAATCTGGAAACACCATATATTTT	CASSLDIKSGNTIYF